This T cell receptor (beta chain) derives from a study of T cells in Graves' hyperthyroidism and ophthalmopathy. On this clonotype itself: What it recognizes is unknown.

Those patients with uncontrolled infection, other autoimmune disease, pregnancy or lactation were excluded. Diagnostic decisions used clinical symptoms, serum thyroxine and TRAb, thyroid ultrasound and orbital computed tomography. The germline V gene encodes CDR1 LNHNV and CDR2 YYDKDF (reference sequence). This CDR3 comprises 14 residues. The germline V and J ends were trimmed by 0 bases and 5 bases, with 11 bases remaining between them. Study conclusions and caveats: From stable hyperthyroidism, ophthalmopathy was separated by a 13 V-J model. In blood, most of the thyroid clonotypes expanded above 0.001 were also present.

Researchers amplified the TCR beta CDR3 regions from RNA transcripts. TCR CDR3 underwent first-round RT-PCR with the HTBI primer set. TCRdb itself ran the multiplex PCR reads through MiXCR, one entry per CDR3 protein. The sample consists of about 400,000 distinct CDR3 sequences, approximately 15% of them appearing once. The sample was blood. The chain combines TRBV15 with TRBJ2-7, with D possibly matching TRBD1 (5 bases). The receptor was isolated from a young woman with Graves' hyperthyroidism. CDR3 amino acids: CATSRDWTFDEQYF. The CDR3 DNA reads TGTGCCACCAGCAGAGACTGGACATTCGACGAGCAGTACTTC.